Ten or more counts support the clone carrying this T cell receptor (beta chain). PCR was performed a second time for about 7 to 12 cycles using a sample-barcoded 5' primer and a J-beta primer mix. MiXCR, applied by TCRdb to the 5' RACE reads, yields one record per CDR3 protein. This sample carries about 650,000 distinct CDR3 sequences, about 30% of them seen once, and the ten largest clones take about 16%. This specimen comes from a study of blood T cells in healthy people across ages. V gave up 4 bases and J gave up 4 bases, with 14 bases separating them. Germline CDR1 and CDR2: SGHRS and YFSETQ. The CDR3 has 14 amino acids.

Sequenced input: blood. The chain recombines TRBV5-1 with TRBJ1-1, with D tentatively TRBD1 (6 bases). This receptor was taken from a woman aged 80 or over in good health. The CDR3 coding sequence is TGCGCCAGCAGCATACAGGGTGGGGGCACTGAAGCTTTCTTT. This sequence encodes CASSIQGGGTEAFF.